Listed here are 4 T cell receptor beta chains from one sample, sequenced in a study of blood T cell repertoires in COVID-19. Assay: immunoSEQ multiplex PCR; the TCRdb copy retains only in-frame clones and omits some. In the table there are about 120,000 clones, about nine tenths of which are singletons. Input material: peripheral blood. All receptors come from a man aged 40-49 years with acute or convalescent COVID-19.

Regarding this clone: The same CDR3 also results from other DNA sequences found in this sample. V usage is TRBV6-5 and J usage is TRBJ2-1; possible D gene TRBD2, 6 bases. Germline V gene sequence: CDR1 MNHEY, CDR2 SVGAGI. Trimming took 8 bases from V and 7 from J, leaving 9 bases between them. This CDR3 is 11 amino acids long. Here the CDR3 DNA reads TGTGCCAGCCCTCGGGGGAATGAGCAGTTCTTC. Encoded protein: CASPRGNEQFF.

The J gene is TRBJ2-4, the V gene TRBV6-2 or TRBV6-3; perhaps TRBD2 as D (5 bases). Per the germline V gene, CDR1 is MNHEY and CDR2 is SVGEGT. This CDR3 comprises 13 residues. V was clipped by 4 bases and J by 7 bases, with 11 bases between them. CDR3 sequence reads: CASSSPPGNIQYF. In DNA, the CDR3 is TGTGCCAGCAGTTCCCCCCCGGGGAACATTCAGTACTTC.

A note on this clone: At one boundary the junction diverges from the germline segment, which might be a read error. This chain's CDR3 is CASNQEGLAGGGTDTQYF. As DNA, the CDR3 is TGTGCCAGCAACCAAGAAGGTTTAGCGGGAGGTGGTACAGATACGCAGTATTTT. The J gene is TRBJ2-3, the V gene TRBV3-1 (or the pseudogene TRBV3-2); 10 nucleotides agree with TRBD2. Per germline, CDR1 LGHDT and CDR2 YNNKEL (reference sequence). The CDR3 totals 18 residues.

The chain joins TRBV25-1 to TRBJ2-7, with TRBD1 matching over 9 bases. With V trimmed by 4 bases and J by 0 bases, 4 bases remained unmatched. Germline V gene sequence: CDR1 MGHDK, CDR2 SYGVNS. The CDR3 has 15 amino acids. The CDR3 protein is CASSGTGASSYEQYF. The CDR3 DNA sequence: TGTGCCAGCAGTGGGACAGGGGCAAGCTCCTACGAGCAGTACTTC.